The T cell receptor (beta chain) under discussion was sequenced for a study of shared clonotypes between healthy human individuals. About the research overall: CD4 naive cells filled three plates per donor, CD4 memory three, CD8 naive two and CD8 memory one. Study-wide results and caveats: Unshared clonotypes carried lower generation probabilities than those common to all four donors. Sequencing depth was expected to affect clonotype sharing among donors.

The authors ran the assay at deep level. Only in-frame clones appear in the TCRdb table, and some are missing; sequencing was by immunoSEQ multiplex PCR. The sample has roughly 2 million clones; approximately 96% are singletons. CDR3 size: 15 residues. The V gene lost 0 bases and the J gene lost 1 base, with 9 bases spanning the gap. Germline CDR1 and CDR2: MNHNY and SVGAGI (reference sequence). To note about this clone: The antigen is unknown.

The J gene is TRBJ1-1, the V gene TRBV6-6, with a tentative D call TRBD1 (5 bases). The receptor's source is a man aged 18 to 29 in good health. Sequences were obtained from naive CD4+ T cells sorted from blood. Sample subset: CD45RA+ positively selected. The DNA of the CDR3 is TGTGCCAGCAGTTACTCTGACAGACAGAACACTGAAGCTTTCTTT. Translated, it gives CASSYSDRQNTEAFF.